Listed below are T cell receptor beta chains from one sample, sequenced in a study of blood T cell repertoires in COVID-19. Method: immunoSEQ multiplex PCR; TCRdb's copy keeps in-frame clones and lacks some. The sample lists approximately 230,000 clones, about nine tenths occurring once. The sequencing input was peripheral blood. All receptors come from a man aged 30 to 45 who had recovered from COVID-19. Each CDR3 is given with its conserved first and last residue. D genes are given only for firm matches. Rows give clone size only sometimes, using once, few, many, or a class for an expanded clone.

J gene: TRBJ1-1
V gene: TRBV5-1
clone size: NA
D gene: NA
CDR3 protein: CASSLDGQGGTEAFF
CDR3 DNA: TGCGCCAGCAGCTTGGATGGGCAGGGAGGAACTGAAGCTTTCTTT

J gene: TRBJ1-1
V gene: TRBV18
clone size: NA
D gene: NA
CDR3 protein: CASSPVVQGNTEAFF
CDR3 DNA: TGTGCCAGCTCACCCGTGGTTCAGGGGAACACTGAAGCTTTCTTT

J gene: TRBJ2-6
V gene: TRBV19
clone size: NA
D gene: TRBD1
CDR3 protein: CASSLGVTGITGANVLTF
CDR3 DNA: TGTGCCAGTAGCCTGGGTGTGACAGGGATTACTGGGGCCAACGTCCTGACTTTC

J gene: TRBJ1-2
V gene: TRBV7-9
clone size: NA
D gene: NA
CDR3 protein: CASSLGHEIYGYTF
CDR3 DNA: TGTGCCAGCAGCTTAGGACACGAAATCTATGGCTACACCTTC

J gene: TRBJ2-1
V gene: TRBV11-2
clone size: NA
D gene: NA
CDR3 protein: CASSEDIGTYYNEQFF
CDR3 DNA: TGTGCCAGCAGCGAAGACATCGGGACATACTACAATGAGCAGTTCTTC

J gene: TRBJ1-1
V gene: TRBV19
clone size: NA
D gene: NA
CDR3 protein: CATGANEAFF
CDR3 DNA: TGTGCCACAGGGGCTAATGAAGCTTTCTTT

J gene: TRBJ1-2
V gene: TRBV9
clone size: NA
D gene: NA
CDR3 protein: CASSAYPGVSNYGYTF
CDR3 DNA: TGTGCCAGCAGCGCATATCCAGGGGTATCTAACTATGGCTACACCTTC

J gene: TRBJ2-1
V gene: TRBV9
clone size: NA
D gene: NA
CDR3 protein: CASSVLFGNEQFF
CDR3 DNA: TGTGCCAGCAGCGTTCTCTTCGGCAATGAGCAGTTCTTC

J gene: TRBJ1-5
V gene: TRBV2
clone size: NA
D gene: TRBD1
CDR3 protein: CASTDRAGDQPQHF
CDR3 DNA: TGTGCCAGCACTGACAGGGCTGGCGATCAGCCCCAGCATTTT

J gene: TRBJ1-2
V gene: TRBV6-5
clone size: once
D gene: NA
CDR3 protein: CASSYDSLYGYTF
CDR3 DNA: TGTGCCAGCAGTTACGACAGCCTCTATGGCTACACCTTC

J gene: TRBJ2-7
V gene: TRBV10-1
clone size: NA
D gene: TRBD1
CDR3 protein: CASSEPGGRNEQYF
CDR3 DNA: TGCGCCAGCAGTGAACCAGGGGGCAGGAACGAGCAGTACTTC

J gene: TRBJ2-3
V gene: TRBV29-1
clone size: NA
D gene: NA
CDR3 protein: CSAPGSRDTQYF
CDR3 DNA: TGCAGCGCCCCCGGGTCTCGGGATACGCAGTATTTT

J gene: TRBJ1-1
V gene: TRBV5-6
clone size: NA
D gene: NA
CDR3 protein: CASSLATLHTEAFF
CDR3 DNA: TGTGCCAGCAGCTTGGCGACACTTCACACTGAAGCTTTCTTT

J gene: TRBJ2-3
V gene: TRBV6-5
clone size: NA
D gene: NA
CDR3 protein: CASGLGVSTDTQYF
CDR3 DNA: TGTGCCAGCGGCCTCGGGGTATCGACAGATACGCAGTATTTT

J gene: TRBJ1-1
V gene: TRBV7-9
clone size: NA
D gene: TRBD1
CDR3 protein: CASRTGQGRNTEAFF
CDR3 DNA: TGTGCCAGCAGGACTGGACAGGGGAGGAACACTGAAGCTTTCTTT

J gene: TRBJ1-1
V gene: TRBV27
clone size: NA
D gene: TRBD1
CDR3 protein: CASSLSRDRGLTEAFF
CDR3 DNA: TGTGCCAGCAGTTTATCAAGGGACAGGGGGCTTACTGAAGCTTTCTTT

J gene: TRBJ2-2
V gene: TRBV5-1
clone size: NA
D gene: NA
CDR3 protein: CASSPWGDGELFF
CDR3 DNA: TGCGCCAGCAGCCCCTGGGGGGACGGGGAGCTGTTTTTT

J gene: TRBJ2-3
V gene: TRBV6-1
clone size: NA
D gene: TRBD1
CDR3 protein: CASSEALQGGPTDTQYF
CDR3 DNA: TGTGCCAGCAGTGAAGCCCTACAGGGGGGCCCCACAGATACGCAGTATTTT

J gene: TRBJ1-2
V gene: TRBV11-2
clone size: medium-sized
D gene: TRBD1
CDR3 protein: CASSPGQGGHYGYTF
CDR3 DNA: TGTGCCAGCAGCCCGGGACAGGGAGGACACTATGGCTACACCTTC

J gene: TRBJ1-1
V gene: TRBV4-1
clone size: NA
D gene: NA
CDR3 protein: CASSLDRNTEAFF
CDR3 DNA: TGCGCCAGCAGCCTCGACAGGAACACTGAAGCTTTCTTT

J gene: TRBJ2-7
V gene: TRBV6-2/TRBV6-3
clone size: once
D gene: TRBD2
CDR3 protein: CASSYWLAGDEQYF
CDR3 DNA: TGTGCCAGCAGTTACTGGCTAGCGGGGGACGAGCAGTACTTC

J gene: TRBJ2-6
V gene: TRBV6-2/TRBV6-3
clone size: once
D gene: NA
CDR3 protein: CASSYDSSGANVLTF
CDR3 DNA: TGTGCCAGCAGTTACGACAGCTCTGGGGCCAACGTCCTGACTTTC

J gene: TRBJ2-5
V gene: TRBV5-1
clone size: NA
D gene: NA
CDR3 protein: CASSGQGLEETQYF
CDR3 DNA: TGCGCCAGCAGCGGGCAGGGGCTGGAAGAGACCCAGTACTTC

J gene: TRBJ1-1
V gene: TRBV12-3/TRBV12-4
clone size: NA
D gene: NA
CDR3 protein: CASSPVGNTEAFF
CDR3 DNA: TGTGCCAGCAGTCCGGTCGGGAACACTGAAGCTTTCTTT

J gene: TRBJ1-5
V gene: TRBV7-9
clone size: NA
D gene: TRBD1
CDR3 protein: CASSSPGQGKGQPQHF
CDR3 DNA: TGTGCCAGCAGCTCCCCGGGACAGGGAAAGGGGCAGCCCCAGCATTTT

J gene: TRBJ1-1
V gene: TRBV6-6
clone size: once
D gene: NA
CDR3 protein: CASSYRDREAFF
CDR3 DNA: TGTGCCAGCAGTTACCGAGACAGAGAAGCTTTCTTT

J gene: TRBJ2-7
V gene: TRBV11-2
clone size: once
D gene: NA
CDR3 protein: CASSLVAPGRGLSYEQYF
CDR3 DNA: TGTGCCAGCAGCTTAGTAGCCCCTGGTAGGGGACTTTCCTACGAGCAGTACTTC

J gene: TRBJ1-1
V gene: TRBV20-1
clone size: once
D gene: TRBD1
CDR3 protein: CSATGQVEAFF
CDR3 DNA: TGCAGTGCTACTGGACAGGTTGAAGCTTTCTTT

J gene: TRBJ2-3
V gene: TRBV24-1
clone size: NA
D gene: NA
CDR3 protein: CATNADGGDTQYF
CDR3 DNA: TGTGCCACCAACGCGGACGGGGGAGATACGCAGTATTTT

J gene: TRBJ1-5
V gene: TRBV7-9
clone size: NA
D gene: TRBD1
CDR3 protein: CASSPDRGFNQPQHF
CDR3 DNA: TGTGCCAGCAGTCCCGACAGGGGGTTTAATCAGCCCCAGCATTTT

J gene: TRBJ1-1
V gene: TRBV9
clone size: few
D gene: NA
CDR3 protein: CASSVTIVGQELNTEAFF
CDR3 DNA: TGTGCCAGCAGCGTAACCATCGTGGGACAAGAGTTGAACACTGAAGCTTTCTTT

J gene: TRBJ1-5
V gene: TRBV11-2
clone size: NA
D gene: NA
CDR3 protein: CASSLGRVNQPQHF
CDR3 DNA: TGTGCCAGCAGCTTAGGACGGGTCAATCAGCCCCAGCATTTT

J gene: TRBJ1-2
V gene: TRBV27
clone size: NA
D gene: TRBD1
CDR3 protein: CASSLSGTVGYGYTF
CDR3 DNA: TGTGCCAGCAGTTTATCGGGGACAGTTGGCTATGGCTACACCTTC

J gene: TRBJ2-3
V gene: TRBV7-2
clone size: few
D gene: NA
CDR3 protein: CASSLGGPSATDTQYF
CDR3 DNA: TGTGCCAGCAGCTTAGGAGGGCCTAGCGCAACAGATACGCAGTATTTT

J gene: TRBJ2-5
V gene: TRBV10-1
clone size: NA
D gene: NA
CDR3 protein: CASSEELGFRKTQYF
CDR3 DNA: TGCGCCAGCAGTGAGGAGTTGGGCTTTAGGAAGACCCAGTACTTC

J gene: TRBJ1-5
V gene: TRBV7-8
clone size: once
D gene: NA
CDR3 protein: CASSLWQVPIVQPQHF
CDR3 DNA: TGTGCCAGCAGCTTATGGCAGGTTCCGATCGTTCAGCCCCAGCATTTT

J gene: TRBJ2-3
V gene: TRBV6-6
clone size: NA
D gene: NA
CDR3 protein: CASRTLQTDTQYF
CDR3 DNA: TGTGCCAGCAGAACCCTCCAGACAGATACGCAGTATTTT

J gene: TRBJ2-5
V gene: TRBV6-2/TRBV6-3
clone size: NA
D gene: TRBD2
CDR3 protein: CASSYSGGAETQYF
CDR3 DNA: TGTGCCAGCAGTTATAGCGGGGGGGCGGAGACCCAGTACTTC

J gene: TRBJ2-7
V gene: TRBV19
clone size: NA
D gene: NA
CDR3 protein: CASSRSAYEQYF
CDR3 DNA: TGTGCCAGTAGCAGGTCTGCCTACGAGCAGTACTTC

J gene: TRBJ1-1
V gene: TRBV18
clone size: NA
D gene: NA
CDR3 protein: CASSLSGVGSTEAFF
CDR3 DNA: TGTGCCAGCTCACTGAGCGGAGTTGGGAGCACTGAAGCTTTCTTT

J gene: TRBJ2-6
V gene: TRBV5-1
clone size: NA
D gene: NA
CDR3 protein: CASSLVGANGANVLTF
CDR3 DNA: TGCGCCAGCAGCTTGGTGGGGGCTAACGGGGCCAACGTCCTGACTTTC

J gene: TRBJ2-3
V gene: TRBV24-1
clone size: NA
D gene: NA
CDR3 protein: CATSDLPGGSATDTQYF
CDR3 DNA: TGTGCCACCAGTGACCTCCCGGGCGGGTCCGCCACAGATACGCAGTATTTT

J gene: TRBJ2-5
V gene: TRBV5-4
clone size: NA
D gene: NA
CDR3 protein: CASSQGGETQETQYF
CDR3 DNA: TGTGCCAGCAGCCAGGGGGGAGAGACCCAAGAGACCCAGTACTTC

J gene: TRBJ1-4
V gene: TRBV19
clone size: NA
D gene: TRBD1
CDR3 protein: CASSRDRENEKLFF
CDR3 DNA: TGTGCCAGTAGTAGGGACAGGGAAAATGAAAAACTGTTTTTT

J gene: TRBJ1-6
V gene: TRBV27
clone size: NA
D gene: NA
CDR3 protein: CASSPTGSLWSPLHF
CDR3 DNA: TGTGCCAGCAGTCCAACAGGGTCCCTGTGGTCACCCCTCCACTTT

J gene: TRBJ2-1
V gene: TRBV6-5
clone size: NA
D gene: TRBD1
CDR3 protein: CASRQGDEQFF
CDR3 DNA: TGTGCCAGCAGGCAGGGGGATGAGCAGTTCTTC

J gene: TRBJ2-7
V gene: TRBV9
clone size: NA
D gene: NA
CDR3 protein: CASGTQGSSYEQYF
CDR3 DNA: TGTGCCAGCGGTACGCAGGGGTCCTCCTACGAGCAGTACTTC

J gene: TRBJ2-3
V gene: TRBV19
clone size: NA
D gene: TRBD2
CDR3 protein: CASSRTSGGRVTDTQYF
CDR3 DNA: TGTGCCAGTAGTCGAACTAGCGGGGGGCGGGTCACAGATACGCAGTATTTT

J gene: TRBJ1-1
V gene: TRBV6-6
clone size: NA
D gene: NA
CDR3 protein: CASSYARSNTEAFF
CDR3 DNA: TGTGCCAGCAGTTACGCCAGATCGAACACTGAAGCTTTCTTT

J gene: TRBJ1-4
V gene: TRBV6-5
clone size: NA
D gene: NA
CDR3 protein: CASSYSGASNEKLFF
CDR3 DNA: TGTGCCAGCAGTTACTCGGGGGCCTCTAATGAAAAACTGTTTTTT

J gene: TRBJ1-2
V gene: TRBV27
clone size: NA
D gene: NA
CDR3 protein: CASRPQTANGYTF
CDR3 DNA: TGTGCCAGCAGGCCACAGACAGCCAATGGCTACACCTTC

J gene: TRBJ2-1
V gene: TRBV5-1
clone size: NA
D gene: TRBD2
CDR3 protein: CASSLALAGGHDEQFF
CDR3 DNA: TGCGCCAGCAGCTTGGCACTAGCGGGGGGGCACGATGAGCAGTTCTTC

J gene: TRBJ2-1
V gene: TRBV7-2
clone size: NA
D gene: TRBD2
CDR3 protein: CASSLDGGLASLEQFF
CDR3 DNA: TGTGCCAGCAGCTTAGATGGGGGACTAGCAAGTTTGGAGCAGTTCTTC

J gene: TRBJ1-6
V gene: TRBV5-1
clone size: NA
D gene: NA
CDR3 protein: CASREEYSNSPLHF
CDR3 DNA: TGCGCCAGCAGGGAGGAATATAGCAATTCACCCCTCCACTTT

J gene: TRBJ1-1
V gene: TRBV25-1
clone size: NA
D gene: NA
CDR3 protein: CASSELEGLVTEAFF
CDR3 DNA: TGTGCCAGCAGTGAATTGGAGGGGTTGGTCACTGAAGCTTTCTTT